The TCR beta chain under discussion was sequenced for a study of T cell changes during pregnancy in multiple sclerosis. This clone was counted a few times. Germline lookup yields CDR1 SEHNR and CDR2 FQNEAQ (reference sequence). V lost 4 bases, J lost 2 bases, and 2 bases lay in between. The CDR3 consists of 11 residues. The assay was immunoSEQ multiplex PCR, and TCRdb's table has in-frame clones only and misses some. The table shows more than 8,000 clones, with about 90% occurring only once. The rearrangement uses TRBV7-9 and TRBJ2-5; no firm D call. This receptor was obtained from a female donor in good health, enrolled as a control in a pregnancy study. The sequencing used CD8+ T cells from peripheral blood mononuclear cells, collected in the first trimester of pregnancy. Here the CDR3 reads CASSSQETQYF. The CDR3 nucleotides are TGTGCCAGCAGCTCACAAGAGACCCAGTACTTC.